This entry describes one T cell receptor beta chain. Its antigen is unknown. It was with 60 Vbeta and 13 Jbeta primers that the PCR ran. TCRdb's table, derived via immunoSEQ multiplex PCR, lists solely in-frame clones and lacks some. The sample carries about 180,000 clones, about 80% recorded once. The data stem from a study of cytomegalovirus exposure and HLA in healthy donors. About the research overall: Within the Caucasian-associated ancestry cluster were about 81% of the roughly 400 genotyped donors. Study-wide results and limits: Within an earlier analysis, most TCR beta V segments proved productive either about 87% or about 30% of the time.

The CDR3 length is 16 residues. Germline V gene lookup returns CDR1 MDHEN and CDR2 SYDVKM. The J segment lost 8 bases and the V segment lost 6 bases, leaving 13 bases of the junction unmatched. This receptor was identified in a man aged 35-49 years in good health and CMV-seronegative. Sequences were obtained from PBMCs. The chain combines TRBV28 with TRBJ1-2; 12 bases agree with TRBD1. CDR3: CASSQGGTGGDVGYTF. CDR3 DNA sequence: TGTGCCAGCAGCCAAGGCGGGACAGGGGGCGATGTCGGCTACACCTTC.